This TCR beta chain was captured by sequencing in a study of OX40 agonist ivuxolimab in advanced cancers. Study in general: All patients had ivuxolimab intravenously every 2 weeks at 0.01 to 10 mg/kg.

Here immunoSEQ multiplex PCR was the method, and the copy in TCRdb shows in-frame clones only, minus some. The data show 100,000 or so clones, under 95% seen once. Unmatched junction bases numbered 15, after V lost 6 bases and J lost 2 bases. The CDR3 has 17 amino acids. From germline, CDR1 is SGHNT and CDR2 YENEEA. Samples were taken at baseline and on day 1 of cycles 4 and 7. This specimen was CD4+ or CD8+ T cells sorted from blood, taken in a trial of the OX40 agonist ivuxolimab. This receptor was taken from an adult with an advanced solid tumor such as melanoma, head and neck, liver or kidney cancer. The chain recombines TRBV11-3 with TRBJ2-5, with TRBD2 matching over 7 bases. In nucleotides, the CDR3 is TGTGCCAGCAGTTCCCCCTTCTCGCGGGAGAAGCAAGAGACCCAGTACTTC. It encodes CASSSPFSREKQETQYF.